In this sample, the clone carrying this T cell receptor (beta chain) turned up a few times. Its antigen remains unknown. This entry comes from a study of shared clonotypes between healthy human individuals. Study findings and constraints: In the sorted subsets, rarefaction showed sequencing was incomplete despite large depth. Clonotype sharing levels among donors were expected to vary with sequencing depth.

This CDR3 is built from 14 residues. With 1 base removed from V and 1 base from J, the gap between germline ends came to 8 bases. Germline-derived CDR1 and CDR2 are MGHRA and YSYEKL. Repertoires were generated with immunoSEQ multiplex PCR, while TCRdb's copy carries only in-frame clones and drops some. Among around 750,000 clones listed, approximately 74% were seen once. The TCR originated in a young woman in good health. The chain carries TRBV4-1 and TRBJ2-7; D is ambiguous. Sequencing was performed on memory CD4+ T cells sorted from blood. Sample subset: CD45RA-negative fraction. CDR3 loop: CASSQVTVSYEQYF. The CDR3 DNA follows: TGCGCCAGCAGCCAAGTTACAGTATCCTACGAGCAGTACTTC.